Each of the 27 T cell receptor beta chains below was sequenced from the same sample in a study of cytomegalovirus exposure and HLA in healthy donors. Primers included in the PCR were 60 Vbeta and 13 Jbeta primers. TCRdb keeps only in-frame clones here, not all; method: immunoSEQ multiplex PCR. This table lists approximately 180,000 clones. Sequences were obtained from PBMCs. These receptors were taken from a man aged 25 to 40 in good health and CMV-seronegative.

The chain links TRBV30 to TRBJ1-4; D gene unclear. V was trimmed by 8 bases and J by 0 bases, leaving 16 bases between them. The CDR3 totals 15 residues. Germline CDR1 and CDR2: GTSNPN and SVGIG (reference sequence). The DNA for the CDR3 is TGTGCCGCCCTACCTGGGAGCGCAACTAATGAAAAACTGTTTTTT. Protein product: CAALPGSATNEKLFF.

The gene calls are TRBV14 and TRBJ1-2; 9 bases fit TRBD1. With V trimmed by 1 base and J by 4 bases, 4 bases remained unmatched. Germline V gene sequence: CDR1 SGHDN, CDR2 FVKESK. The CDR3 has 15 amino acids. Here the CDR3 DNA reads TGTGCCAGCAGCCAAGGACCGGGACAGGGCTATGGCTACACCTTC. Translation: CASSQGPGQGYGYTF.

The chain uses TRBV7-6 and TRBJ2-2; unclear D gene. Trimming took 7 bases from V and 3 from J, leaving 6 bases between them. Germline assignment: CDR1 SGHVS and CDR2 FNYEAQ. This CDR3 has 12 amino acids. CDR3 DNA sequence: TGTGCCAGCACCCCATACACCGGGGAGCTGTTTTTT. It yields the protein CASTPYTGELFF.

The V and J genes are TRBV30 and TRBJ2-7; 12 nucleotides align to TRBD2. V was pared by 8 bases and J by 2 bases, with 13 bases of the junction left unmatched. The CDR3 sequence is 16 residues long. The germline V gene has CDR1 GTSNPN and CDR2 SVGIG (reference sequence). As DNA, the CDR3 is TGTGCCAGCGGACTAGCGGGACCTGAACCTCCCTACGAGCAGTACTTC. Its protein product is CASGLAGPEPPYEQYF.

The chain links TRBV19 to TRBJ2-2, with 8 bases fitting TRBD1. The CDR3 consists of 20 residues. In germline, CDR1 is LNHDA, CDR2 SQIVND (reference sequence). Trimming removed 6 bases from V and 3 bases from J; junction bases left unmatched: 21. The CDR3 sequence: CASSTLTGDRGFGDTGELFF. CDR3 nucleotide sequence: TGTGCCAGTAGCACACTTACCGGCGACAGGGGTTTCGGTGACACCGGGGAGCTGTTTTTT.

The CDR3 DNA reads TGTGCCAGCAGTTACAGGACAGGGATTAACACTGAAGCTTTCTTT. Amino acid sequence: CASSYRTGINTEAFF. V gene TRBV6-6 combines with J gene TRBJ1-1; 8 nucleotides match TRBD1. Germline V gene lookup returns CDR1 MNHNY and CDR2 SVGAGI (reference sequence). V shed 2 bases, J shed 2 bases, and the junction held 4 bases outside the gene matches. This CDR3 is built from 15 residues.

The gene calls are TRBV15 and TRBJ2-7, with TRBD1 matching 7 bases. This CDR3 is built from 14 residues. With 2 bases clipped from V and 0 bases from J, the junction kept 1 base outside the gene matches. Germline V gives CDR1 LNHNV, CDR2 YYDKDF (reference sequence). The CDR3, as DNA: TGTGCCACCAGCAGATGGGACAGCTCCTACGAGCAGTACTTC. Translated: CATSRWDSSYEQYF. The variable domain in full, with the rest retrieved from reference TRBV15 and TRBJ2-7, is DAMVIQNPRYQVTQFGKPVTLSCSQTLNHNVMYWYQQKSSQAPKLLFHYYDKDFNNEADTPDNFQSRRPNTSFCFLDIRSPGLGDTAMYLCATSRWDSSYEQYFGPGTRLTVT.

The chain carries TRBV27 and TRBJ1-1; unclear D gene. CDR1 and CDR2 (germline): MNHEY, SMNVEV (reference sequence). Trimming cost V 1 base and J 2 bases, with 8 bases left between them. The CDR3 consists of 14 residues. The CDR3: CASSLYSGNTEAFF. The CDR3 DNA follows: TGTGCCAGCAGTTTATATTCAGGTAACACTGAAGCTTTCTTT.

This CDR3 reads CASSFPGTGVGYTF. Written as DNA, the CDR3 is TGTGCCAGCAGCTTCCCCGGGACAGGGGTCGGCTACACCTTC. The V and J genes are TRBV5-4 and TRBJ1-2; 10 bases are a match to TRBD1. The germline V gene has CDR1 SGHNT and CDR2 YYREEE (reference sequence). J gave up 8 bases and V 2 bases, and 6 bases lay outside the gene matches. This CDR3 comprises 14 residues.

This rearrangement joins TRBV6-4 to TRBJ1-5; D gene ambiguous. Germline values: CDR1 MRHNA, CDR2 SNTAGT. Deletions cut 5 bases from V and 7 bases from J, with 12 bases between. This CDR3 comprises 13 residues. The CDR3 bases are TGTGCCAGCAGTCCCGTGCCGGGACAGCCCCAGCATTTT. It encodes CASSPVPGQPQHF.

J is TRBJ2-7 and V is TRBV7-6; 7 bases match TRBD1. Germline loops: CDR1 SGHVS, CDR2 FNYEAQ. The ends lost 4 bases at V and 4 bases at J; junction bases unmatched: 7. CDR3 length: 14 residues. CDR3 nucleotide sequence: TGTGCCAGCAGCTCGGACAGGAACCCGTACGAGCAGTACTTC. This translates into CASSSDRNPYEQYF.

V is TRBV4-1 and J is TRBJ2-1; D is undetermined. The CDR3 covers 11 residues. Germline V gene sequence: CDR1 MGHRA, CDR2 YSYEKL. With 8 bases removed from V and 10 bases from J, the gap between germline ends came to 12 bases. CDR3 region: CASGDISEQFF. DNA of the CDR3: TGCGCCAGCGGCGACATCTCCGAGCAGTTCTTC.

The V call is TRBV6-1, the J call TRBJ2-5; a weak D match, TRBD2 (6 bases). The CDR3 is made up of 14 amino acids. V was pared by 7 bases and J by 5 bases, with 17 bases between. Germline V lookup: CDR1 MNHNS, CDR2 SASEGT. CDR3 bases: TGTGCCAGCAACCGCGGGGCTAGAGGGGAGACCCAGTACTTC. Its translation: CASNRGARGETQYF.

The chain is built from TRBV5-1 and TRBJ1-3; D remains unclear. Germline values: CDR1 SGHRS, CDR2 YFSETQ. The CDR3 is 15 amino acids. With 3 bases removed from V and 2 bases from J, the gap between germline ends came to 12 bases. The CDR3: CASSSVGETGNTIYF. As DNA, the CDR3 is TGCGCCAGCAGCTCGGTCGGGGAAACTGGAAACACCATATATTTT. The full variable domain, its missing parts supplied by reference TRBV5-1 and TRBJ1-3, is KAGVTQTPRYLIKTRGQQVTLSCSPISGHRSVSWYQQTPGQGLQFLFEYFSETQRNKGNFPGRFSGRQFSNSRSEMNVSTLELGDSALYLCASSSVGETGNTIYFGEGSWLTVV.

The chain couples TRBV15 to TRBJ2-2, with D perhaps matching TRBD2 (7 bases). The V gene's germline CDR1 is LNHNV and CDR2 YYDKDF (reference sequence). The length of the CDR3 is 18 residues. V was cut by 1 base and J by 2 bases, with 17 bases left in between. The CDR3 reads CATSRVRLGGANTGELFF. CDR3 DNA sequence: TGTGCCACCAGCAGAGTGAGGCTTGGGGGGGCTAACACCGGGGAGCTGTTTTTT.

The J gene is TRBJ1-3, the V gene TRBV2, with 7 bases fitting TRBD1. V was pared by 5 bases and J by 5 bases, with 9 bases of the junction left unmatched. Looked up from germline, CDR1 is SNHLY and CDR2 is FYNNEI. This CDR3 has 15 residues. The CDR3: CASSPYRDSRNTIYF. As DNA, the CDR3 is TGTGCCAGCAGTCCCTACCGGGACAGCAGAAACACCATATATTTT. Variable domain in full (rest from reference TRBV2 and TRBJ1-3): EPEVTQTPSHQVTQMGQEVILRCVPISNHLYFYWYRQILGQKVEFLVSFYNNEISEKSEIFDDQFSVERPDGSNFTLKIRSTKLEDSAMYFCASSPYRDSRNTIYFGEGSWLTVV.

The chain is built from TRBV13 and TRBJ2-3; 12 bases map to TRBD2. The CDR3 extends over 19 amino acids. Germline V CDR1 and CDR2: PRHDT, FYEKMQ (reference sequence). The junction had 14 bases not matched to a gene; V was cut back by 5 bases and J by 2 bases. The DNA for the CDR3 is TGTGCCAGCAGCACCCCCCTAGCGGGGGGGTGGGGATCCACAGATACGCAGTATTTT. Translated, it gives CASSTPLAGGWGSTDTQYF.

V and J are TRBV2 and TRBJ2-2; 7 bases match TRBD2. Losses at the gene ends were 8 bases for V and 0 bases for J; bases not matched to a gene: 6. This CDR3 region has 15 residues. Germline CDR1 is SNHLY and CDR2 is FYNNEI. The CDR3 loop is CASRRLAPNTGELFF. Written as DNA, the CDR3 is TGTGCCAGCCGTCGACTAGCTCCGAACACCGGGGAGCTGTTTTTT.

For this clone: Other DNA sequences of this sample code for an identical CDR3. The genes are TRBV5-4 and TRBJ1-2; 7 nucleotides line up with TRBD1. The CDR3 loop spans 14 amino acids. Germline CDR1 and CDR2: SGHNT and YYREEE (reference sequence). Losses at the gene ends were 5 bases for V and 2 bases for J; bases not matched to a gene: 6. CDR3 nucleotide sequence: TGTGCCAGCAGTTCCGGGACAGTAAACTATGGCTACACCTTC. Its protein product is CASSSGTVNYGYTF.

CDR3 loop: CASSLPLGGASTDTQYF. The CDR3 DNA reads TGCGCCAGCAGCTTGCCATTGGGGGGTGCGAGCACAGATACGCAGTATTTT. The gene calls are TRBV5-1 and TRBJ2-3; possibly TRBD2 for D (6 bases). This CDR3 is built from 17 residues. Germline V gene data show CDR1 as SGHRS and CDR2 as YFSETQ. V lost 1 base and J lost 0, with 15 bases in between.

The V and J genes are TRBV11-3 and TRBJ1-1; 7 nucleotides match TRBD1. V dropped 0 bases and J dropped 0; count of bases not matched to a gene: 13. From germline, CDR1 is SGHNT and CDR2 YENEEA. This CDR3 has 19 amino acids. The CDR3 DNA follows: TGTGCCAGCAGCTTAGAGCTCTCTCTCGCGGGACAGTTGAACACTGAAGCTTTCTTT. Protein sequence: CASSLELSLAGQLNTEAFF.

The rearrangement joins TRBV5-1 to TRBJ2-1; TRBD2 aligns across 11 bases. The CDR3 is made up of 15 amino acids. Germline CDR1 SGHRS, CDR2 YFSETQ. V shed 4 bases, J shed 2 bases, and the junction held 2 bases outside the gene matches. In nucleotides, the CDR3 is TGCGCCAGCAGCGCGACTAGCGGGGCCTACAATGAGCAGTTCTTC. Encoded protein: CASSATSGAYNEQFF.

The CDR3 is CASLQGSEAFF. The CDR3, as DNA: TGCGCCAGCCTACAGGGTTCTGAAGCTTTCTTT. The chain joins TRBV10-2 to TRBJ1-1, with D possibly TRBD1 on 6 matching bases. This CDR3 is built from 11 residues. CDR1 is WSHSY and CDR2 is SAAADI in the germline V gene. V was pared by 8 bases and J by 6 bases, with 10 bases between.

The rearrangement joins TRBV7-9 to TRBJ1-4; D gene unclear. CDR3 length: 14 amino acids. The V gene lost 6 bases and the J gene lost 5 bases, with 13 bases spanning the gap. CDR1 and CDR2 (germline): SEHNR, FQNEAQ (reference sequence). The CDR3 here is CASRPGPSNEKLFF. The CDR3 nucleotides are TGTGCCAGCAGACCCGGACCTAGCAATGAAAAACTGTTTTTT.

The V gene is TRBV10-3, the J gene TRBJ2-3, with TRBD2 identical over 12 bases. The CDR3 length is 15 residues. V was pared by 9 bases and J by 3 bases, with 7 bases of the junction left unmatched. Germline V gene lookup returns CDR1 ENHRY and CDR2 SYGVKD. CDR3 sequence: CAITGTSGFTDTQYF. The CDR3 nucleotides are TGTGCCATTACCGGGACTAGCGGGTTTACAGATACGCAGTATTTT.

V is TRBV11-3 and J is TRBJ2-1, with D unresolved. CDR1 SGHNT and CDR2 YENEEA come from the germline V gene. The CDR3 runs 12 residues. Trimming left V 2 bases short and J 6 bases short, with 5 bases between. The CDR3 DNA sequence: TGTGCCAGCAGCTTAAACAGCAATGAGCAGTTCTTC. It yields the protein CASSLNSNEQFF.

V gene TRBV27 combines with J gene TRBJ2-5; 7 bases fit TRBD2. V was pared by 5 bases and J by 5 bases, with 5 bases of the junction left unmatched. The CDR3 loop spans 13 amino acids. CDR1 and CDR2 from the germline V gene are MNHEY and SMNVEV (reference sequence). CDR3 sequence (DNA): TGTGCCAGCAGTCCTGGGAGGGAGGAGACCCAGTACTTC. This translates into CASSPGREETQYF.